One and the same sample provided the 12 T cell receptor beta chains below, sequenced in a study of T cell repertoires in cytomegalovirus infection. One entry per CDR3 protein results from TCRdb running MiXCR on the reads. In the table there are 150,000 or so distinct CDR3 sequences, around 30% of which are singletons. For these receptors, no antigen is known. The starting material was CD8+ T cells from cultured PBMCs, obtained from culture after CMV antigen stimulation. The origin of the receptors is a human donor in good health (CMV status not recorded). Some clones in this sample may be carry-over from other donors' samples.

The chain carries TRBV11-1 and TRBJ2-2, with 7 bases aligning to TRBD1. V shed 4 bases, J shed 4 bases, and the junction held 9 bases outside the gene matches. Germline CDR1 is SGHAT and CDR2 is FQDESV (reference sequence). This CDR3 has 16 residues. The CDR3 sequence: CASSSTWDSGTGELFF. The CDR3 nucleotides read TGTGCCAGCAGCTCTACTTGGGACAGTGGCACCGGGGAGCTGTTTTTT. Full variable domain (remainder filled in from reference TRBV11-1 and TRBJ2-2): EAEVAQSPRYKITEKSQAVAFWCDPISGHATLYWYRQILGQGPELLVQFQDESVVDDSQLPKDRFSAERLKGVDSTLKIQPAELGDSAMYLCASSSTWDSGTGELFFGEGSRLTVL.

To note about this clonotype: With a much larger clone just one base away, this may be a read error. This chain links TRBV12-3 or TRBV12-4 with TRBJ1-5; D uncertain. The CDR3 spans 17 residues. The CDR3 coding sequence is TGTGCCAGGAGTTTAGCGGAGGCAGCTACTAGCAATCAGCCCCAGCATTTT. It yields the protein CARSLAEAATSNQPQHF.

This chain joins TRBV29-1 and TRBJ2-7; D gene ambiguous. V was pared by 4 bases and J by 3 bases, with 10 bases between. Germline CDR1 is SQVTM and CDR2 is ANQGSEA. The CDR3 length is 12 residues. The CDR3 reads CSVGQGGYEQYF. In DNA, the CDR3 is TGCAGCGTTGGTCAAGGTGGCTACGAGCAGTACTTC.

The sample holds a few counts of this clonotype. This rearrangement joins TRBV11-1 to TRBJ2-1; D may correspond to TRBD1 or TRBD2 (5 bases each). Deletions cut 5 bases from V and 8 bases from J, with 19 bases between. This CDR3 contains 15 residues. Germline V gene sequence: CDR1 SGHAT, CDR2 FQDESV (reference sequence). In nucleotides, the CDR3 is TGTGCCAGCAGCGTGAACCGGGGCGCCCACCATGAGCAGTTCTTC. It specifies CASSVNRGAHHEQFF.

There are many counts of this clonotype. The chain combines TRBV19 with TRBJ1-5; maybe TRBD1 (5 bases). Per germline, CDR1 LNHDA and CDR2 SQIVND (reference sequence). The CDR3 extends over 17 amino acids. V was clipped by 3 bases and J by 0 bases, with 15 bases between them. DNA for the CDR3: TGTGCCAGTAGTATTTCAGGGTTAGGGGATAGCAATCAGCCCCAGCATTTT. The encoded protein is CASSISGLGDSNQPQHF.

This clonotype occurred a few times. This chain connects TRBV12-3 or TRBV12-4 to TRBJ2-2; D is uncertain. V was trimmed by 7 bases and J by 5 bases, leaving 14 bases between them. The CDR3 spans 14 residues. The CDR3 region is CASIPGLGTGELFF. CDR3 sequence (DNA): TGTGCCAGCATCCCCGGCCTGGGGACCGGGGAGCTGTTTTTT.

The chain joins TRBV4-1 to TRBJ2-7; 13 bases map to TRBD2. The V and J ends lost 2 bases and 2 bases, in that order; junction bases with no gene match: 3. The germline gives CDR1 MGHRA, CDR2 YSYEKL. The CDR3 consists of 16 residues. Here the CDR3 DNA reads TGCGCCAGCAGCCAAACACTAGCGGGGGGGACCTACGAGCAGTACTTC. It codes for CASSQTLAGGTYEQYF.

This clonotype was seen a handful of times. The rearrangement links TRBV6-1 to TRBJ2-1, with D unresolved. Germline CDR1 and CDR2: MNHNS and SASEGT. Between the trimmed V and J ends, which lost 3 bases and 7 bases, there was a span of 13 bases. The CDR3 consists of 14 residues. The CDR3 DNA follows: TGTGCCAGCAGTGATGTTGACAAGAAAAATGAGCAGTTCTTC. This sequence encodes CASSDVDKKNEQFF.

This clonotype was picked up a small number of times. The DNA of the CDR3 is TGTGCCAGTAGTATGCCGGTACAGCCAAATCAGCCCCAGCATTTT. This encodes CASSMPVQPNQPQHF. V and J are TRBV19 and TRBJ1-5; the D is unclear. Germline V gives CDR1 LNHDA, CDR2 SQIVND (reference sequence). The length of the CDR3 is 15 residues. V lost 3 bases and J lost 4, with 13 bases in between.

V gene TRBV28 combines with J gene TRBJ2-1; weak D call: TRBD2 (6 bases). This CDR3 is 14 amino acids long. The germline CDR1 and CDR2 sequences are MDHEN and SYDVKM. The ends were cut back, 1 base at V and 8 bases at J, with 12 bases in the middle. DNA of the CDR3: TGTGCCAGCAGTTTATCGGGGACGGGGGATGAGCAGTTCTTC. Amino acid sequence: CASSLSGTGDEQFF.

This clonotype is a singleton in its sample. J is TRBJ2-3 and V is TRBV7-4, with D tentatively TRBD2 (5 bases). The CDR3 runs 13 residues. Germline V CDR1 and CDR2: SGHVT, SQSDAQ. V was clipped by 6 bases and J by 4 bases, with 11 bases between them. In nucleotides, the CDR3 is TGTGCCAGCAGTCGGACTCCCTCAGATACGCAGTATTTT. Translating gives CASSRTPSDTQYF.

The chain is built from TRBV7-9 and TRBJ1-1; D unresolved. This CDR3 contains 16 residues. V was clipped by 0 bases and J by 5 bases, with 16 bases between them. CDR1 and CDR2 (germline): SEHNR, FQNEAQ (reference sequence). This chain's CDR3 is CASSLALSGYGTEAFF. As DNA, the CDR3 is TGTGCCAGCAGCTTAGCTCTTTCTGGGTATGGGACTGAAGCTTTCTTT. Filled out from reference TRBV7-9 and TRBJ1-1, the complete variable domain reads DTGVSQNPRHKITKRGQNVTFRCDPISEHNRLYWYRQTLGQGPEFLTYFQNEAQLEKSRLLSDRFSAERPKGSFSTLEIQRTEQGDSAMYLCASSLALSGYGTEAFFGQGTRLTVV.